The present T cell receptor (beta chain) was sequenced within a study of shared clonotypes between healthy human individuals. The material for each subset, its genomic DNA, was split evenly across several immunoSEQ plates. TCRdb keeps only in-frame clones here, not all; method: immunoSEQ multiplex PCR. The sample carries about 2 million clones, around 95% recorded once. Remarks on this clone: Antigen specificity is unknown.

V dropped 10 bases and J dropped 5; count of bases not matched to a gene: 7. Per the germline V gene, CDR1 is MGHDK and CDR2 is SYGVNS. CDR3 length equals 13 residues. Whole-study findings and limits: Non-shared clonotypes had lower generation probabilities than clonotypes shared by all four sorted-subset donors.

CD4+ cells yielded CD45RA+ naive and CD45RA-negative memory subsets. The TCR comes from a man aged 18 to 30 in good health. The chain couples TRBV25-1 to TRBJ1-4; 7 bases match TRBD1. Sequencing was performed on naive CD4+ T cells sorted from blood. This sample's subset: CD45RA+ positively selected. CDR3 DNA: TGTGCCACGTCAGGACAGGCCAATGAAAAACTGTTTTTT. It translates to CATSGQANEKLFF.